Listed here are 8 T cell receptor beta chains from one sample, sequenced in a study of shared clonotypes between healthy human individuals. Method: immunoSEQ multiplex PCR; TCRdb's copy keeps in-frame clones and lacks some. The sample holds 950,000 to 1,100,000 clones, 70% to 80% seen once. Sequencing input: memory CD4+ T cells sorted from blood. Subset specified: CD45RA-negative fraction. The receptors come from a man in his late teens or twenties in good health.

The chain links TRBV13 to TRBJ2-1, with D uncertain. This CDR3 has 19 amino acids. Germline lookup yields CDR1 PRHDT and CDR2 FYEKMQ (reference sequence). Trimming stripped 5 bases from V and 4 bases from J, with 27 bases between. The CDR3 DNA reads as TGTGCCAGCAGCACCCGGCCTGGAAAAGGTGTTTCTTCATACAATGAGCAGTTCTTC. This encodes CASSTRPGKGVSSYNEQFF.

This clone showed up just a few times. Written as DNA, the CDR3 is TGTGCCAGCAGCGTAGCGGGCATCCGGGAGCAGTTCTTC. Its protein is CASSVAGIREQFF. The chain joins TRBV9 to TRBJ2-1; D call uncertain. Germline CDR1 is SGDLS and CDR2 is YYNGEE. The CDR3 contains 13 residues. V was cut by 0 bases and J by 10 bases, with 11 bases left in between. Supplemented by reference TRBV9 and TRBJ2-1, the full variable domain reads DSGVTQTPKHLITATGQRVTLRCSPRSGDLSVYWYQQSLDQGLQFLIQYYNGEERAKGNILERFSAQQFPDLHSELNLSSLELGDSALYFCASSVAGIREQFFGPGTRLTVL.

The chain is built from TRBV2 and TRBJ2-1; 9 bases agree with TRBD1. This CDR3 is 15 amino acids long. J lost 4 bases, V lost 7 bases, and 8 bases had no gene match. Germline V lookup: CDR1 SNHLY, CDR2 FYNNEI. The CDR3 region is CASKQGAGGYNEQFF. DNA for the CDR3: TGTGCCAGCAAACAGGGGGCCGGGGGGTACAATGAGCAGTTCTTC.

This clone was seen only a few times. The CDR3 DNA reads as TGTGCCAGCAGTGGTCAGGGAAACACCGGGGAGCTGTTTTTT. Residues: CASSGQGNTGELFF. The chain links TRBV2 to TRBJ2-2; tentatively, D is TRBD1 (5 bases). This CDR3 has 14 amino acids. V lost 4 bases and J lost 2, with 8 bases in between. Germline V gene data show CDR1 as SNHLY and CDR2 as FYNNEI.

This sequence joins TRBV28 and TRBJ1-4; D remains ambiguous. With 5 bases removed from V and 7 bases from J, the gap between germline ends came to 11 bases. The germline V gene encodes CDR1 MDHEN and CDR2 SYDVKM. This CDR3 comprises 13 residues. This chain's CDR3 is CASSPNKGEKLFF. In DNA, the CDR3 is TGTGCCAGCAGTCCTAACAAGGGTGAAAAACTGTTTTTT.

The gene calls are TRBV10-3 and TRBJ2-5, with 8 bases lining up with TRBD1. V shed 2 bases, J shed 2 bases, and the junction held 4 bases outside the gene matches. CDR1 and CDR2 (germline): ENHRY, SYGVKD. The CDR3 covers 15 residues. The CDR3 loop reads CAISEGQGKQETQYF. CDR3 in DNA: TGTGCCATCAGTGAGGGACAGGGAAAGCAAGAGACCCAGTACTTC.

V is TRBV7-2 and J is TRBJ2-1; 7 positions agree with TRBD2. The germline gives CDR1 SGHTA, CDR2 FQGNSA. The J segment lost 1 base and the V segment lost 1 base, leaving 4 bases of the junction unmatched. This CDR3 has 16 residues. The CDR3 bases are TGTGCCAGCAGCTTAGTCGGGACTAATTCCTACAATGAGCAGTTCTTC. Protein sequence: CASSLVGTNSYNEQFF. The whole variable domain, filled in from reference TRBV7-2 and TRBJ2-1, reads GAGVSQSPSNKVTEKGKDVELRCDPISGHTALYWYRQSLGQGLEFLIYFQGNSAPDKSGLPSDRFSAERTGGSVSTLTIQRTQQEDSAVYLCASSLVGTNSYNEQFFGPGTRLTVL.

This chain links TRBV5-5 with TRBJ1-5; D not resolved. CDR1 and CDR2 from the germline V gene are SGHKS and YYEKEE (reference sequence). The CDR3 is 14 residues long. V lost 0 bases and J lost 6, with 10 bases in between. The CDR3 is CASSLEMGVQPQHF. In DNA, the CDR3 is TGTGCCAGCAGCTTGGAGATGGGTGTTCAGCCCCAGCATTTT.